The 20 T cell receptor beta chains listed next were all sequenced from one sample in a study of post-analysis software for immune sequencing data. These receptors are not linked to any known antigen. The study's findings and limits: In patients, TRBV5-6, TRBV5-1 and TRBV20-1 belonged to roughly five TRBV segments found more frequently than in controls.

Unique molecular identifiers featured in each of the TCR beta cDNA libraries. From the PCR reads, TCRdb called clonotypes with MiXCR, one entry per CDR3 protein. The sample records about 540,000 distinct CDR3 sequences, roughly 34% being singletons. Sequenced input: blood. The receptor source for this set is a girl younger than 18 with multiple sclerosis.

The chain is built from TRBV11-2 and TRBJ2-3; 10 nucleotides match TRBD2. The CDR3 contains 16 residues. With V trimmed by 1 base and J by 4 bases, 5 bases remained unmatched. Germline values: CDR1 SGHAT, CDR2 FQNNGV. The CDR3 nucleotides read TGTGCCAGCAGCTTAGGAGCGGGGGGGCAATCAGATACGCAGTATTTT. It codes for CASSLGAGGQSDTQYF.

The V call is TRBV12-3 or TRBV12-4, the J call TRBJ2-1; 10 positions match TRBD2. The CDR3 is made up of 17 amino acids. The trim removed 4 bases at V and 3 bases at J, leaving 9 bases unmatched. For the CDR3, the DNA is TGTGCCAGCAGTTCCGCCTGGCTAGCGGGGGACTACAATGAGCAGTTCTTC. Translated: CASSSAWLAGDYNEQFF.

This clonotype was seen only a few times. The chain combines TRBV28 with TRBJ2-4, with TRBD1 identical over 9 bases. The CDR3 loop spans 15 amino acids. Trimming at V came to 6 bases and at J to 8 bases, leaving 11 bases not matched to a gene. CDR1 and CDR2 from the germline V gene are MDHEN and SYDVKM. The CDR3 reads CASSPQGASEDIQYF. CDR3 nucleotide sequence: TGTGCCAGCAGCCCACAGGGGGCATCTGAAGACATTCAGTACTTC.

The rearrangement joins TRBV5-1 to TRBJ1-2; 9 positions agree with TRBD1. The CDR3 length is 17 residues. J lost 4 bases, V lost 4 bases, and 14 bases had no gene match. Germline loops: CDR1 SGHRS, CDR2 YFSETQ. The CDR3 nucleotides read TGCGCCAGCAGCGGCGCTCCGGGACAGGGAACTTCCTATGGCTACACCTTC. Protein: CASSGAPGQGTSYGYTF.

The chain combines TRBV20-1 with TRBJ2-3; 8 bases map to TRBD2. The CDR3 has 16 residues. The germline gives CDR1 DFQATT, CDR2 SNEGSKA (reference sequence). Germline trimming cut 4 bases from V and 2 bases from J; bases unmatched to any gene: 11. The DNA for the CDR3 is TGCAGTGCTAACCCGCCGAGCGGGGGACACACAGATACGCAGTATTTT. This sequence encodes CSANPPSGGHTDTQYF.

The CDR3 protein is CASSSPLVGGGETQYF. The CDR3 bases are TGTGCCAGCAGCTCCCCTCTAGTGGGGGGCGGGGAGACCCAGTACTTC. The genes are TRBV11-2 and TRBJ2-5; D tentatively fits TRBD1 or TRBD2 (6 bases each). The CDR3 consists of 16 residues. CDR1 is SGHAT, CDR2 FQNNGV, per germline. The V end lost 4 bases, the J end lost 5 bases, and 20 bases lay between the germline ends.

This chain joins TRBV2 and TRBJ1-1; a possible D gene is TRBD1 (5 bases). There are 13 residues in the CDR3. Trimming removed 7 bases from V and 3 bases from J, with 12 bases in between. Germline V gene lookup returns CDR1 SNHLY and CDR2 FYNNEI. Here the CDR3 reads CASIGAGDTEAFF. In nucleotides, the CDR3 is TGTGCCAGCATAGGGGCGGGAGACACTGAAGCTTTCTTT.

This clonotype appeared a few times. The V call is TRBV5-1, the J call TRBJ2-7, with unresolved D. The CDR3 consists of 17 residues. The germline V gene has CDR1 SGHRS and CDR2 YFSETQ. Trimming cost V 0 bases and J 0 bases, with 16 bases left between them. CDR3 sequence reads: CASSLALASVTSYEQYF. In DNA form, the CDR3 reads TGCGCCAGCAGCTTGGCCTTAGCAAGCGTCACCTCCTACGAGCAGTACTTC.

This clonotype was seen more than once but under ten times. The chain carries TRBV5-6 and TRBJ2-7; TRBD1 aligns across 9 bases. The germline gives CDR1 SGHDT, CDR2 YYEEEE. The CDR3 length is 16 residues. The ends lost 4 bases at V and 0 bases at J; junction bases unmatched: 8. The CDR3 protein is CASSRTGARSSYEQYF. As DNA, the CDR3 is TGTGCCAGCAGCCGGACAGGGGCGCGGAGCTCCTACGAGCAGTACTTC.

This clonotype was observed a handful of times. CDR3 amino acids: CSANGQGNEQYF. CDR3 nucleotides: TGCAGTGCCAACGGACAGGGGAATGAGCAGTACTTC. The J gene is TRBJ2-5, the V gene TRBV20-1; 9 nucleotides line up with TRBD1. Trimming cost V 6 bases and J 11 bases; bases outside gene matches: 10. This CDR3 is 12 amino acids long. Per germline, CDR1 DFQATT and CDR2 SNEGSKA (reference sequence).

Comment on this clonotype: The junction differs from germline at one of its ends, possibly a read error. This sequence joins TRBV20-1 and TRBJ2-7; 12 bases are a match to TRBD2. The length of the CDR3 is 14 residues. Germline loops: CDR1 DFQATT, CDR2 SNEGSKA (reference sequence). DNA of the CDR3: TGCAGCGCTATACAGGGACTAGCGGGCGGGGAGCAGTACTTC. It codes for CSAIQGLAGGEQYF.

V gene TRBV4-1 combines with J gene TRBJ2-1; 8 positions agree with TRBD1. CDR1 is MGHRA and CDR2 is YSYEKL in the germline V gene. V was pared by 8 bases and J by 2 bases, with 8 bases of the junction left unmatched. CDR3 size: 15 residues. The CDR3 DNA reads TGCGCCAGCCGGAGCCCGGGACAGGCCTACAATGAGCAGTTCTTC. This translates into CASRSPGQAYNEQFF.

In its sample, this clonotype was seen a few times. The chain recombines TRBV20-1 with TRBJ2-7, with a possible D match to TRBD1 (5 bases). The V end was cut by 5 bases, the J end by 5 bases, with 13 bases between. The germline V gene encodes CDR1 DFQATT and CDR2 SNEGSKA (reference sequence). The CDR3 is made up of 12 amino acids. In DNA form, the CDR3 reads TGCAGTGCTTGGAAGGGGATTCACGAGCAGTACTTC. It codes for CSAWKGIHEQYF.

CDR3 sequence (DNA): TGTGCCAGCAGCCTTAGGACGGGGTTCCAAGAGACCCAGTACTTC. This gives the protein CASSLRTGFQETQYF. The V gene is TRBV7-9, the J gene TRBJ2-5; possible D gene TRBD2, 5 bases. The ends were cut back, 5 bases at V and 1 base at J, with 14 bases in the middle. CDR3 length: 15 residues. The germline V gene encodes CDR1 SEHNR and CDR2 FQNEAQ (reference sequence).

In its sample, this clonotype was seen once. The chain employs TRBV15 and TRBJ2-7; D could derive from TRBD1 or TRBD2 (5 bases each). This CDR3 has 14 amino acids. The germline V and J ends were trimmed by 2 bases and 3 bases, with 11 bases remaining between them. Germline CDR1 reads LNHNV; CDR2 reads YYDKDF (reference sequence). The DNA of the CDR3 is TGTGCCACCAGCAGACCGGGACGGAGCTACGAGCAGTACTTC. The encoded protein is CATSRPGRSYEQYF.

This clonotype was seen at least ten times. Germline is not matched at one junction end, which may reflect a read error. The chain combines TRBV11-2 with TRBJ2-7; the D is unclear. CDR3 size: 12 residues. The V gene's germline CDR1 is SGHAT and CDR2 FQNNGV. The CDR3 sequence is CASSFSTYEQYF. CDR3 bases: TGCGCCAGCAGCTTCTCAACCTACGAGCAGTACTTC. Based on the CDR3 plus reference TRBV11-2 and TRBJ2-7, the full variable domain is EAGVAQSPRYKIIEKRQSVAFWCNPISGHATLYWYQQILGQGPKLLIQFQNNGVVDDSQLPKDRFSAERLKGVDSTLKIQPAKLEDSAVYLCASSFSTYEQYFGPGTRLTVT.

The rearrangement joins TRBV10-3 to TRBJ1-4, with D unclear. V lost 4 bases to trimming and J lost 6 bases, with 9 bases between them. The CDR3 length is 13 residues. Germline V gene sequence: CDR1 ENHRY, CDR2 SYGVKD. The CDR3 loop is CAISGGLDEKLFF. Written as DNA, the CDR3 is TGTGCCATCAGTGGAGGGCTGGATGAAAAACTGTTTTTT.

The chain joins TRBV5-1 to TRBJ2-7; 11 nucleotides match TRBD1. Trimming cost V 7 bases and J 7 bases; bases outside gene matches: 10. The CDR3 is 14 amino acids. Germline V gene sequence: CDR1 SGHRS, CDR2 YFSETQ. CDR3 sequence reads: CASHRWTGGNEQYF. In nucleotides, the CDR3 is TGCGCCAGCCACCGCTGGACAGGGGGCAATGAGCAGTACTTC.

The CDR3 sequence is CSANGQGQETQYF. CDR3 coding DNA: TGCAGTGCCAACGGACAGGGACAAGAGACCCAGTACTTC. This chain links TRBV20-1 with TRBJ2-5, with 8 bases matching TRBD1. There are 13 residues in the CDR3. CDR1 is DFQATT and CDR2 is SNEGSKA in the germline V gene (reference sequence). V was pared by 6 bases and J by 2 bases, with 5 bases of the junction left unmatched.

The chain has TRBV12-3 or TRBV12-4 and TRBJ2-3; TRBD2 matches 7 bases. J was trimmed by 6 bases and V by 5 bases; bases with no gene match: 5. This CDR3 has 13 residues. In DNA, the CDR3 is TGTGCCAGCAGTGTGACTAGCCGGGATACGCAGTATTTT. Translation: CASSVTSRDTQYF.